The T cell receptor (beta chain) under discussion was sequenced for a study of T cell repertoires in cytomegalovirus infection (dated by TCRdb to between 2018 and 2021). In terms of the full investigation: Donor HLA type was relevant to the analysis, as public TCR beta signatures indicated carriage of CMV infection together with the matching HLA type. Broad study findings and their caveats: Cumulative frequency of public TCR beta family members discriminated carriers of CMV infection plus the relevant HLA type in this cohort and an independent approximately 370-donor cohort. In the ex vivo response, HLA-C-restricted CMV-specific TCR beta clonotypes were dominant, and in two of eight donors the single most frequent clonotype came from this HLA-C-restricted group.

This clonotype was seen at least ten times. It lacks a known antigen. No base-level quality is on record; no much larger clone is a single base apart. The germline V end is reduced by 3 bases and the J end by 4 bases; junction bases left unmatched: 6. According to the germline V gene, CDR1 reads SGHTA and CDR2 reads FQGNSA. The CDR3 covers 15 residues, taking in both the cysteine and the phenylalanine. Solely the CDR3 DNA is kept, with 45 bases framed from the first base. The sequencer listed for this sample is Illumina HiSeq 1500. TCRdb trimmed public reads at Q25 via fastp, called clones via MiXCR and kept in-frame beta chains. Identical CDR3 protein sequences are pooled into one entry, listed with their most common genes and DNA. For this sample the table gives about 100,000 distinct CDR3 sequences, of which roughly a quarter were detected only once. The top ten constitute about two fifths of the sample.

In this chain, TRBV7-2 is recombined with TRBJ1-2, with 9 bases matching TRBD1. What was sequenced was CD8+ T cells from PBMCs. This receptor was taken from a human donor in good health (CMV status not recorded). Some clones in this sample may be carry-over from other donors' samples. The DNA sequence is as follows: TGTGCCAGCAGCTTGGCTGGACAGGGGAGCTATGGCTACACCTTC. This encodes CASSLAGQGSYGYTF. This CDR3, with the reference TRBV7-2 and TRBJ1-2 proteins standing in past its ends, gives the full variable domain GAGVSQSPSNKVTEKGKDVELRCDPISGHTALYWYRQSLGQGLEFLIYFQGNSAPDKSGLPSDRFSAERTGGSVSTLTIQRTQQEDSAVYLCASSLAGQGSYGYTFGSGTRLTVV.